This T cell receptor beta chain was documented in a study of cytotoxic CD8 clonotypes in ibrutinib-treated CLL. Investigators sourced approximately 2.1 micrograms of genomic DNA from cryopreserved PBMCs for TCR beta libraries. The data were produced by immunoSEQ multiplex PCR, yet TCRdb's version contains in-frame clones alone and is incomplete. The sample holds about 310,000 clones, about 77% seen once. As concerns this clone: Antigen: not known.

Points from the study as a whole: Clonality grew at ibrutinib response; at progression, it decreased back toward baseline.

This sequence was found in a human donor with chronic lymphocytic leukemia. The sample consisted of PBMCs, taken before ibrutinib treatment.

CDR3 nucleotides: TGTGCCAGCATGGGAAGCTCCGGGGAGCTGTTTTTT. It translates to CASMGSSGELFF. The gene calls are TRBV7-9 and TRBJ2-2; D is uncertain. The CDR3 length is 12 residues. Germline lookup yields CDR1 SEHNR and CDR2 FQNEAQ (reference sequence). V lost 7 bases to trimming and J lost 6 bases, with 9 bases between them.